The next 24 T cell receptor beta chains were all read from a single sample in a study of blood T cell repertoires in COVID-19 (dated by TCRdb to 2019 to 2021). The library was made by the immunoSEQ multiplex PCR assay. Entries here come from immuneACCESS through TCRdb and include only in-frame sequences with V and J called. Some clones fail to appear in such tables; in the studies checked, an unresolved V gene covers under half of the shortfall, and the cause of the remainder is unknown. Across this sample there are hundreds of thousands of clones, with 80% to 90% seen only once. The top ten clones comprise less than 3.5% of the sample. The material sequenced was peripheral blood. The receptors shown here come from a young woman with COVID-19, enrolled during active disease.

V gene TRBV9 combines with J gene TRBJ2-5, with TRBD2 matching over 9 bases. Germline assignment: CDR1 SGDLS and CDR2 YYNGEE. Germline trimming cut 4 bases from V and 2 bases from J; bases unmatched to any gene: 9. The CDR3 extends over 16 amino acids. CDR3 region: CASSQSRLAEQETQYF. The CDR3 coding sequence is TGTGCCAGCAGCCAGTCCAGACTAGCGGAGCAAGAGACCCAGTACTTC.

The rearrangement joins TRBV7-8 to TRBJ1-1; perhaps TRBD1 as D (5 bases). This CDR3 comprises 13 residues. Trimming pared 4 bases from V and 0 bases from J, leaving 6 bases between. The germline V gene has CDR1 SGHVS and CDR2 FQNEAQ. The CDR3 bases are TGTGCCAGCAGCTCACAGGTGAACACTGAAGCTTTCTTT. This codes for CASSSQVNTEAFF.

V is TRBV19 and J is TRBJ2-7, with TRBD2 identical over 9 bases. Per germline, CDR1 LNHDA and CDR2 SQIVND (reference sequence). With V trimmed by 5 bases and J by 4 bases, 3 bases remained unmatched. This CDR3 contains 13 residues. DNA for the CDR3: TGTGCCAGTAGTTTCCTAGCGGGGTACGAGCAGTACGTC. Translating it yields CASSFLAGYEQYV.

V usage is TRBV28 and J usage is TRBJ1-2; tentative D call: TRBD1 (5 bases). CDR1 is MDHEN and CDR2 is SYDVKM in the germline V gene. V was cut by 7 bases and J by 7 bases, with 22 bases left in between. The length of the CDR3 is 15 residues. DNA of the CDR3: TGTGCCAGCACCCGACGGGACGGGACTTCGGGTGGCTACACCTTC. The encoded protein is CASTRRDGTSGGYTF.

This sequence joins TRBV11-1 and TRBJ2-7; possible D gene TRBD1, 5 bases. Trimming removed 2 bases from V and 4 bases from J, with 12 bases in between. Germline-derived CDR1 and CDR2 are SGHAT and FQDESV (reference sequence). This CDR3 is 14 amino acids long. The CDR3 nucleotides are TGTGCCAGCAGCTTATACCAGGGAAGGTACGAGCAGTACTTC. This gives the protein CASSLYQGRYEQYF.

The gene calls are TRBV15 and TRBJ2-7, with 7 bases identical to TRBD1. Germline assignment: CDR1 LNHNV and CDR2 YYDKDF (reference sequence). This CDR3 is built from 15 residues. V lost 3 bases to trimming and J lost 5 bases; unmatched junction nucleotides: 10. The CDR3 reads CATSSPTGDPNEQYF. CDR3 in DNA: TGTGCCACCAGCAGTCCTACAGGGGACCCTAACGAGCAGTACTTC.

This clone was seen once. The chain recombines TRBV30 with TRBJ2-3; TRBD1 is a possible D gene (5 bases). This CDR3 region has 14 residues. Germline loops: CDR1 GTSNPN, CDR2 SVGIG (reference sequence). The CDR3 loop reads CVMDTAAPGDTQYF. The CDR3 nucleotides read TGTGTCATGGACACTGCCGCCCCGGGAGATACGCAGTATTTT.

In its sample, this clone was seen once. The CDR3 sequence is CASRGVSGGVETQYF. In DNA, the CDR3 is TGTGCCAGCAGGGGCGTTAGCGGGGGGGTAGAGACCCAGTACTTC. V usage is TRBV6-5 and J usage is TRBJ2-5; 11 bases agree with TRBD2. The ends lost 6 bases at V and 4 bases at J; junction bases unmatched: 7. The CDR3 spans 15 residues. Germline V gene data show CDR1 as MNHEY and CDR2 as SVGAGI.

This chain joins TRBV30 and TRBJ2-7; 7 positions match TRBD2. The CDR3 runs 14 residues. Germline V gene data show CDR1 as GTSNPN and CDR2 as SVGIG (reference sequence). V lost 4 bases to trimming and J lost 3 bases; unmatched junction nucleotides: 9. The CDR3, as DNA: TGTGCCTGGAAATCATCGGCGGGAGACTACGAGCAGTACGTC. This translates into CAWKSSAGDYEQYV.

The chain links TRBV5-1 to TRBJ2-2; D is possibly TRBD1 (5 bases). Germline lookup yields CDR1 SGHRS and CDR2 YFSETQ. Deletions cut 6 bases from V and 0 bases from J, with 12 bases between. The length of the CDR3 is 15 residues. Here the CDR3 reads CASTLGAANTGELFF. CDR3 nucleotide sequence: TGCGCCAGCACCCTTGGGGCTGCGAACACCGGGGAGCTGTTTTTT.

This clone has a handful of counts. V usage is TRBV28 and J usage is TRBJ1-3, with TRBD1 identical over 12 bases. V lost 8 bases, J lost 5 bases, and 13 bases stayed unmatched. The germline CDR1 and CDR2 sequences are MDHEN and SYDVKM. The CDR3 covers 17 residues. In DNA form, the CDR3 reads TGTGCCAGCGAATCCCCTGGGGACAGGGGGCGAAGAAACACCATATATTTT. Translating it yields CASESPGDRGRRNTIYF.

This clone was found once. The V call is TRBV4-3, the J call TRBJ2-1, with a possible D match to TRBD2 (7 bases). V dropped 1 base and J dropped 8 bases, with 15 bases sitting between them. CDR1 and CDR2 (germline): LGHNA, YSLEER. This CDR3 is 15 amino acids long. CDR3: CASSQGYGGRDEQFF. Written as DNA, the CDR3 is TGCGCCAGCAGCCAAGGCTACGGGGGGCGAGATGAGCAGTTCTTC.

The chain couples TRBV19 to TRBJ1-2, with D possibly TRBD1 on 6 matching bases. This CDR3 is built from 13 residues. V was clipped by 7 bases and J by 5 bases, with 14 bases between them. Germline CDR1 and CDR2: LNHDA and SQIVND (reference sequence). CDR3 DNA sequence: TGTGCCAGTACCAACTCAGGACAGTATGGCTACACCTTC. This encodes CASTNSGQYGYTF.

The V and J genes are TRBV28 and TRBJ2-7; 13 positions match TRBD2. This CDR3 comprises 16 residues. After removal of 5 bases from V and 4 bases from J, the junction contained 8 bases not matched to a gene. Germline CDR1 is MDHEN and CDR2 is SYDVKM. In DNA form, the CDR3 reads TGTGCCAGCAGTCCGCGACTAGCGGGAGGCTTATACGAGCAGTACGTC. It yields the protein CASSPRLAGGLYEQYV.

This chain connects TRBV19 to TRBJ1-4; tentative D call: TRBD1 (6 bases). The V gene lost 5 bases and the J gene lost 7 bases, with 17 bases spanning the gap. The CDR3 contains 15 residues. Germline V CDR1 and CDR2: LNHDA, SQIVND (reference sequence). The CDR3 reads CASSDGARGAEKLFF. CDR3 nucleotide sequence: TGTGCCAGTAGTGACGGGGCACGGGGGGCTGAAAAACTGTTTTTT.

V and J are TRBV5-6 and TRBJ1-2, with TRBD1 as a possible D gene (5 bases). This CDR3 has 15 residues. Trimming took 2 bases from V and 5 from J, leaving 16 bases between them. Germline V gene lookup returns CDR1 SGHDT and CDR2 YYEEEE. The chain's CDR3 is CASSFRGNYYYGYTF. CDR3 coding DNA: TGTGCCAGCAGCTTTCGGGGGAACTATTATTATGGCTACACCTTC.

The rearrangement links TRBV4-3 to TRBJ2-1; 11 nucleotides align to TRBD2. Looked up from germline, CDR1 is LGHNA and CDR2 is YSLEER. V lost 3 bases to trimming and J lost 8 bases; unmatched junction nucleotides: 12. This CDR3 has 17 residues. The CDR3 coding sequence is TGCGCCAGCAGCCATTCTAGCGGGGGGAATTGGATCCATGAGCAGTTCTTC. Protein sequence: CASSHSSGGNWIHEQFF.

This chain joins TRBV6-4 and TRBJ2-1, with 14 bases lining up with TRBD2. Germline V gene lookup returns CDR1 MRHNA and CDR2 SNTAGT. J was trimmed by 10 bases and V by 4 bases; bases with no gene match: 9. The CDR3 consists of 16 residues. The chain's CDR3 is CASSAQGLAGVREQFF. The DNA for the CDR3 is TGTGCCAGCAGTGCCCAGGGACTAGCGGGAGTTCGCGAGCAGTTCTTC.

The chain has TRBV7-9 and TRBJ1-4; no firm D call. Germline V gene data show CDR1 as SEHNR and CDR2 as FQNEAQ (reference sequence). This CDR3 is built from 15 residues. Trimming left V 4 bases short and J 11 bases short, with 20 bases between. This CDR3 is CASSYGPDMSGKLFF. Here the CDR3 DNA reads TGTGCCAGCAGCTATGGGCCTGACATGTCGGGGAAACTGTTTTTT.

The chain employs TRBV2 and TRBJ2-2; 8 positions agree with TRBD2. The CDR3 has 16 amino acids. Germline V gene sequence: CDR1 SNHLY, CDR2 FYNNEI. With 5 bases clipped from V and 3 bases from J, the junction kept 8 bases outside the gene matches. The CDR3 DNA sequence: TGTGCCAGCAGTTTCCTCCAAGCGGGAGACACCGGGGAGCTGTTTTTT. Translating gives CASSFLQAGDTGELFF.

J is TRBJ2-6 and V is TRBV2; D is undetermined. CDR3 length equals 14 residues. Germline V gene sequence: CDR1 SNHLY, CDR2 FYNNEI. V was clipped by 2 bases and J by 2 bases, with 4 bases between them. As DNA, the CDR3 is TGTGCCAGCAGTGAATATGCTGGGGCCAACGTCCTGACTTTC. It specifies CASSEYAGANVLTF.

The J gene is TRBJ1-5, the V gene TRBV6-5; tentative D call: TRBD1 (5 bases). There are 12 residues in the CDR3. Germline CDR1 and CDR2: MNHEY and SVGAGI. V was pared by 7 bases and J by 7 bases, with 11 bases between. CDR3 in amino acids: CASKFQGQPQHF. CDR3 sequence (DNA): TGTGCCAGCAAGTTTCAGGGACAGCCCCAGCATTTT.

The rearrangement joins TRBV5-1 to TRBJ2-1; D is possibly TRBD2 (6 bases). The V end lost 0 bases, the J end lost 10 bases, and 11 bases lay between the germline ends. CDR3 length: 13 residues. The germline CDR1 and CDR2 sequences are SGHRS and YFSETQ. The CDR3 sequence is CASSLVEGEEQFF. The CDR3 DNA reads TGCGCCAGCAGCTTGGTGGAGGGTGAAGAGCAGTTCTTC.

The CDR3 region is CASSYGTSGAGELFF. CDR3 nucleotides: TGTGCCAGCAGTTATGGGACTAGCGGTGCCGGGGAGCTGTTTTTT. The chain combines TRBV6-5 with TRBJ2-2, with TRBD2 matching 11 bases. The CDR3 consists of 15 residues. The J segment lost 6 bases and the V segment lost 3 bases, leaving 3 bases of the junction unmatched. Per germline, CDR1 MNHEY and CDR2 SVGAGI.